The 13 T cell receptor beta chains below come from one sample, sequenced in a study of blood T cell repertoires in COVID-19. Generated by immunoSEQ multiplex PCR, the TCRdb table keeps only in-frame clones and is missing some. The sample consists of 300,000 to 500,000 clones, roughly 86% of them appearing once. The source material was PBMCs or T cells enriched from blood (not recorded which). Receptor source: a middle-aged woman with acute COVID-19.

The chain couples TRBV7-2 to TRBJ2-3; D perhaps matches TRBD2 (6 bases). The CDR3 contains 15 residues. With 2 bases removed from V and 0 bases from J, the gap between germline ends came to 9 bases. Germline V gene sequence: CDR1 SGHTA, CDR2 FQGNSA. This chain's CDR3 is CASSLLGTSTDTQYF. The CDR3 bases are TGTGCCAGCAGCTTATTGGGGACTAGCACAGATACGCAGTATTTT.

The genes are TRBV15 and TRBJ1-1; D gene ambiguous. Trimming cost V 0 bases and J 2 bases, with 7 bases left between them. This CDR3 spans 14 amino acids. The germline CDR1 and CDR2 sequences are LNHNV and YYDKDF (reference sequence). The CDR3 protein is CATSRDSGNTEAFF. CDR3 DNA sequence: TGTGCCACCAGCAGAGATTCGGGAAACACTGAAGCTTTCTTT.

This clone was seen a single time. The chain is built from TRBV15 and TRBJ2-7, with a tentative D call TRBD2 (6 bases). Looked up from germline, CDR1 is LNHNV and CDR2 is YYDKDF (reference sequence). This CDR3 has 15 amino acids. V lost 0 bases and J 2 bases, leaving 11 bases between the germline ends. Written as DNA, the CDR3 is TGTGCCACCAGCAGAGAAAGTGGGACTCCCTACGAGCAGTACTTC. Protein sequence: CATSRESGTPYEQYF. Looking up the rest from reference TRBV15 and TRBJ2-7 gives the full variable domain: DAMVIQNPRYQVTQFGKPVTLSCSQTLNHNVMYWYQQKSSQAPKLLFHYYDKDFNNEADTPDNFQSRRPNTSFCFLDIRSPGLGDTAMYLCATSRESGTPYEQYFGPGTRLTVT.

This sequence joins TRBV19 and TRBJ1-1; the match to TRBD1 covers 7 bases. The germline V gene has CDR1 LNHDA and CDR2 SQIVND (reference sequence). Unmatched junction bases numbered 7, after V lost 5 bases and J lost 1 base. This CDR3 region has 15 residues. DNA for the CDR3: TGTGCCAGTAGTGGACAGGCACGGGCGAACACTGAAGCTTTCTTT. Its translation: CASSGQARANTEAFF.

The V and J genes are TRBV19 and TRBJ2-2; a weak D match, TRBD2 (5 bases). Trimming cost V 9 bases and J 0 bases, with 14 bases left between them. The germline V gene encodes CDR1 LNHDA and CDR2 SQIVND (reference sequence). The CDR3 covers 15 residues. The CDR3 here is CASRIGNANTGELFF. The CDR3 region has the DNA TGTGCCAGCAGGATCGGGAACGCGAACACCGGGGAGCTGTTTTTT.

The J gene is TRBJ2-7, the V gene TRBV10-3, with TRBD1 identical over 9 bases. The junction had 4 bases not matched to a gene; V was cut back by 8 bases and J by 2 bases. Germline-derived CDR1 and CDR2 are ENHRY and SYGVKD. The length of the CDR3 is 13 residues. The CDR3 bases are TGTGCCATCTCCGGACAGGGGACCTACGAGCAGTACTTC. As protein: CAISGQGTYEQYF.

The genes are TRBV4-1 and TRBJ2-1; 7 bases are shared with TRBD2. The CDR3 is 17 residues long. Trimming removed 3 bases from V and 1 base from J; junction bases left unmatched: 9. CDR1 is MGHRA, CDR2 YSYEKL, per germline. This chain's CDR3 is CASSHDRKAGSYNEQFF. The CDR3 nucleotides are TGCGCCAGCAGCCACGACCGTAAAGCGGGGTCCTACAATGAGCAGTTCTTC.

As for this clone: The same CDR3 arises from other DNA sequences in this sample as well. This chain links TRBV9 with TRBJ1-1; TRBD1 might be the D (6 bases). Trimming left V 0 bases short and J 4 bases short, with 10 bases between. Germline V gene sequence: CDR1 SGDLS, CDR2 YYNGEE. The CDR3 has 14 residues. The CDR3 bases are TGTGCCAGCAGCGTAGCAGGGGAGGGCACTGAAGCTTTCTTT. This translates into CASSVAGEGTEAFF.

This chain connects TRBV3-1 (or the pseudogene TRBV3-2) to TRBJ2-7, with 9 bases lining up with TRBD2. The CDR3 runs 14 residues. J lost 7 bases, V lost 0 bases, and 4 bases had no gene match. The V gene's germline CDR1 is LGHDT and CDR2 YNNKEL (reference sequence). In DNA, the CDR3 is TGTGCCAGCAGCCAAGAGGGACTAGCTGAAGAGCAGTACTTC. It translates to CASSQEGLAEEQYF.

The gene calls are TRBV19 and TRBJ1-5; 7 bases line up with TRBD1. CDR1 is LNHDA and CDR2 is SQIVND in the germline V gene (reference sequence). After removal of 10 bases from V and 4 bases from J, the junction contained 7 bases not matched to a gene. The CDR3 spans 13 residues. The DNA of the CDR3 is TGTGCCACCCAACAGGGGCCTAATCAGCCCCAGCATTTT. Residues: CATQQGPNQPQHF.

The rearrangement uses TRBV5-6 and TRBJ2-5, with TRBD2 matching 8 bases. CDR3 size: 18 residues. The V gene end was trimmed by 4 bases and the J gene end by 4 bases; junction bases not matched to a gene: 18. CDR1 is SGHDT, CDR2 YYEEEE, per germline. In DNA, the CDR3 is TGTGCCAGCAGCATAGGCGTCCACCGGGGGGGGCCCGGAGAGACCCAGTACTTC. As protein: CASSIGVHRGGPGETQYF.

This clone was seen a single time. The junction and the germline gene differ at one end; a read error may be behind it. V is TRBV7-6 and J is TRBJ2-5; D remains unclear. Germline loops: CDR1 SGHVS, CDR2 FNYEAQ. There are 13 residues in the CDR3. The CDR3 coding sequence is TGTGCCAGCAGCCCTAATATTGTAGAGCCCCAGTACTTC. Translated, it gives CASSPNIVEPQYF.

This chain connects TRBV24-1 to TRBJ2-7; TRBD1 matches at 7 bases. The CDR3 extends over 14 amino acids. V lost 11 bases, J lost 5 bases, and 14 bases stayed unmatched. Germline loops: CDR1 KGHDR, CDR2 SFDVKD. Here the CDR3 reads CAKLGDRAKNEQYF. CDR3 nucleotides: TGTGCCAAACTTGGCGACAGGGCTAAGAACGAGCAGTACTTC.